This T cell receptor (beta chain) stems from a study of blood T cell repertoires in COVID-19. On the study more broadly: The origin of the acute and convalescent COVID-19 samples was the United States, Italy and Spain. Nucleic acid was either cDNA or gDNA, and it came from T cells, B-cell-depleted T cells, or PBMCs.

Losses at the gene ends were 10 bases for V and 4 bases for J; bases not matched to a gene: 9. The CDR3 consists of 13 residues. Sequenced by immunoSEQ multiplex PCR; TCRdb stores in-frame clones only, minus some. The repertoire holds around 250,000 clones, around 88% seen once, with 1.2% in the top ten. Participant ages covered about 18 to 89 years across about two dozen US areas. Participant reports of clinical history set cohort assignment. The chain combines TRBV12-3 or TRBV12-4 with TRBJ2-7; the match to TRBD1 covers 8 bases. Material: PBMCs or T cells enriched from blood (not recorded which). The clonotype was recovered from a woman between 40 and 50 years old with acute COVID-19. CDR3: CATGQGATYEQYF. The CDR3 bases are TGTGCCACAGGACAGGGTGCTACATACGAGCAGTACTTC.